This T cell receptor (beta chain) is drawn from a study of graft-versus-host responses after intestinal transplantation (dated by TCRdb to about 2021). Some background on the complete study: Recipients received multivisceral, liver-intestinal, or isolated intestinal transplants. All recipients received anti-thymocyte globulin induction followed by maintenance tacrolimus and steroids for two to four years. After intestinal transplantation, graft-versus-host and host-versus-graft alloreactive T cell clones in the graft, circulation and bone marrow were tracked using bulk TCR-beta CDR3 sequencing. Alloreactive clones were identified by sequencing pre-transplant mixed lymphocyte reaction products and comparing them with unstimulated pre-transplant donor and recipient T cells. Of the roughly 25 intestinal transplant recipients enrolled in the cohort, one of whom was a retransplant, a few patients without pretransplant specimens were excluded. A peak of at least 4% donor T cells among recipient peripheral blood mononuclear cells was the definition used for donor T cell macrochimerism. Samples from three later patients were sequenced in-house on an Illumina MiSeq with MiXCR processing rather than by the commercial service.

A word on this clone: There is no known antigen for this receptor. No qualities accompany the bases; no much larger clone lies one base away.

What the authors observed across the whole study: GvH clones were detected in recipient bone marrow, and some appeared earlier in ileal mucosa or blood, consistent with an intestinal mucosal origin. Conclusions were limited by the relatively low number and heterogeneity of intestinal transplant patients. High GvH to HvG T cell clonal ratios were observed in the allografts of patients with donor T cell macrochimerism. Early after transplant, peak levels of circulating GvH clones were associated with declines in HvG clones.

Library generation was performed with the immunoSEQ multiplex PCR assay. For most patients, genomic DNA was isolated with the Qiagen DNeasy Blood and Tissue Kit and shipped frozen to Adaptive Biotechnologies for TCR sequencing. For most patients, high-throughput TCR-beta CDR3 sequencing of genomic DNA was performed by Adaptive Biotechnologies. On the authors' methods: Adaptive's ImmunoSEQ software supplied the TCR sequencing data for 18 patients, while MiXCR and VDJtools were used to process a few other patients. CD4 versus CD8 sorting errors were corrected by removing sequences found in both subsets at a frequency ratio below 5:1. CDR3 nucleotide sequences shared between donor and recipient were removed because their origin could not be assigned. At least 2-fold expansion over unstimulated cells and a minimum CFSE-low frequency of 0.002% (template counts) or 0.001% (read counts) were required for clones to be classified as alloreactive. A clone was considered mappable if detected in the sequenced pre-transplant spleen, lymph node, or MLR CFSE-low populations of the donor or recipient. The cumulative frequency of alloreactive clones was calculated as a percentage of all sequences, weighted by copy number. TCRdb retrieved this table from immuneACCESS and kept in-frame rearrangements only. Not all clones are present; in checked studies, unresolved V genes account for under half, and no reason is known for the remainder. Clonal size and the V and J genes are those of that table, whereas D and trimming came from the DNA. In all, the sample holds around 50,000 clones, and around 85% of those were seen once. In total, the top ten clones hold about 0.43% of the sample.

Taken from the germline V gene (reference sequence), the CDR1 and CDR2 loops are GTSNPN and SVGIG. Measured from the cysteine to the phenylalanine, the CDR3 is 10 residues long. Here the CDR3 DNA is all that survives: 30 bases in frame from base 1. The V and J ends are trimmed by 2 bases and 5 bases, leaving 3 bases between them. In the paper's terms, the time point label means: cells obtained before transplantation from donor or recipient. CD3+CD4+ and CD3+CD8+ populations were FACS-sorted from unstimulated pre-transplant donor and recipient cells taken from spleen or lymph nodes. This receptor was identified in a human donor who was the organ donor for an intestinal transplant. The source was unstimulated CD4+ T cells sorted from spleen or lymph node cells, collected before transplant. The sequence links TRBV30 to TRBJ1-2, with the D gene not clear enough to name. In nucleotide form, the sequence is TGTGCCTGGAGTAAATATGGCTACACCTTC. This sequence encodes CAWSKYGYTF.